The next 13 T cell receptor beta chains were all read from a single sample in a study of shared clonotypes between healthy human individuals. The protocol was immunoSEQ multiplex PCR, while the TCRdb copy is restricted to in-frame clones and leaves out a portion. The sample includes about 530,000 clones, 90% to 96% of them seen just once. Specimen: naive CD4+ T cells sorted from blood. Subset defined: CD45RA+ positively selected. The receptor set was obtained from a woman in her twenties or thirties in good health.

V gene TRBV27 combines with J gene TRBJ1-1; 9 nucleotides line up with TRBD1. V shed 2 bases, J shed 4 bases, and the junction held 11 bases outside the gene matches. Germline V lookup: CDR1 MNHEY, CDR2 SMNVEV (reference sequence). The CDR3 is made up of 17 amino acids. The DNA for the CDR3 is TGTGCCAGCAGTTTACTAGGATTAAAGACAGGGGGCACTGAAGCTTTCTTT. Its translation is CASSLLGLKTGGTEAFF.

The chain is built from TRBV25-1 and TRBJ2-1; D might be TRBD1 or TRBD2, each matching 5 bases. The CDR3 extends over 15 amino acids. Germline V gene data show CDR1 as MGHDK and CDR2 as SYGVNS. Trimming stripped 3 bases from V and 6 bases from J, with 15 bases between. The CDR3 DNA reads as TGTGCCAGCAGTGATGGGGGTGAACCATTCAATGAGCAGTTCTTC. Translation gives CASSDGGEPFNEQFF. The full variable domain, in which reference TRBV25-1 and TRBJ2-1 provide the parts outside the CDR3, is EADIYQTPRYLVIGTGKKITLECSQTMGHDKMYWYQQDPGMELHLIHYSYGVNSTEKGDLSSESTVSRIRTEHFPLTLESARPSHTSQYLCASSDGGEPFNEQFFGPGTRLTVL.

This clone has a single count. V and J are TRBV6-1 and TRBJ2-7; perhaps TRBD2 as D (5 bases). V lost 7 bases to trimming and J lost 2 bases, with 18 bases between them. The CDR3 spans 15 residues. Germline V gene data show CDR1 as MNHNS and CDR2 as SASEGT. The CDR3 here is CASTPFSEGTYEQYF. CDR3 nucleotide sequence: TGTGCCAGCACCCCCTTTAGTGAGGGTACCTACGAGCAGTACTTC.

This clone has only one observation. V and J are TRBV19 and TRBJ1-2; TRBD1 is a possible D gene (6 bases). The CDR3 is 15 amino acids. The germline V gene encodes CDR1 LNHDA and CDR2 SQIVND (reference sequence). The V gene lost 8 bases and the J gene lost 4 bases, with 20 bases spanning the gap. The chain's CDR3 is CASLSDGTNLYGYTF. DNA of the CDR3: TGTGCCAGTCTAAGTGACGGGACAAACCTCTATGGCTACACCTTC.

V usage is TRBV29-1 and J usage is TRBJ2-7; D possibly uses TRBD1 or TRBD2 (5 bases each). Germline-derived CDR1 and CDR2 are SQVTM and ANQGSEA. The length of the CDR3 is 14 residues. Trimming took 3 bases from V and 6 from J, leaving 18 bases between them. CDR3 sequence: CSVDAGYGGSEQYF. CDR3 nucleotide sequence: TGCAGCGTTGACGCAGGGTATGGGGGATCCGAGCAGTACTTC.

This sequence joins TRBV6-5 and TRBJ1-4; 12 nucleotides line up with TRBD1. The V and J ends lost 8 bases and 8 bases, in that order; junction bases with no gene match: 3. In germline, CDR1 is MNHEY, CDR2 SVGAGI. The CDR3 is made up of 13 amino acids. The CDR3 region is CASGTGGEEKLFF. CDR3 sequence (DNA): TGTGCCAGCGGGACAGGGGGCGAAGAAAAACTGTTTTTT.

The J gene is TRBJ2-1, the V gene TRBV28; no clear D. The CDR3 length is 12 residues. The V gene lost 6 bases and the J gene lost 15 bases, with 18 bases spanning the gap. Germline values: CDR1 MDHEN, CDR2 SYDVKM. CDR3 region: CASRQSPGLGFF. The CDR3 coding sequence is TGTGCCAGCAGGCAGAGTCCCGGTTTGGGGTTCTTC.

The table lists this clone with a few counts. This CDR3 is also generated by other DNA sequences in the sample. The chain employs TRBV4-1 and TRBJ2-7; D is possibly TRBD2 (6 bases). The CDR3 runs 14 residues. Deletions cut 3 bases from V and 3 bases from J, with 12 bases between. From germline, CDR1 is MGHRA and CDR2 YSYEKL. DNA of the CDR3: TGCGCCAGCAGCCACCCGGGACTGGACTACGAGCAGTACTTC. Translating gives CASSHPGLDYEQYF.

The V gene is TRBV7-3, the J gene TRBJ2-7; D may be TRBD2 (6 bases). Germline CDR1 is SGHTA and CDR2 is FQGTGA. V shed 2 bases and J shed 2 bases, with 19 bases lying between them. The CDR3 covers 17 residues. The CDR3 loop reads CASSLVFQIGSTYEQYF. Here the CDR3 DNA reads TGTGCCAGCAGCTTAGTTTTCCAAATCGGGAGTACCTACGAGCAGTACTTC.

V is TRBV5-1 and J is TRBJ1-1, with 7 positions matching TRBD1. The CDR3 has 15 amino acids. The germline V gene has CDR1 SGHRS and CDR2 YFSETQ. The trim removed 4 bases at V and 0 bases at J, leaving 6 bases unmatched. This CDR3 reads CASSREGALNTEAFF. In DNA form, the CDR3 reads TGCGCCAGCAGCAGGGAGGGGGCCTTGAACACTGAAGCTTTCTTT.

The genes are TRBV7-9 and TRBJ1-3; the D is unclear. V lost 5 bases to trimming and J lost 0 bases, with 8 bases between them. This CDR3 has 14 residues. The V gene's germline CDR1 is SEHNR and CDR2 FQNEAQ (reference sequence). This CDR3 is CASSRTSSGNTIYF. The CDR3 region has the DNA TGTGCCAGCAGCCGAACTAGCTCTGGAAACACCATATATTTT.

The chain employs TRBV11-2 and TRBJ2-1, with TRBD2 identical over 11 bases. The CDR3 covers 17 residues. Trimming cost V 5 bases and J 6 bases; bases outside gene matches: 12. Per the germline V gene, CDR1 is SGHAT and CDR2 is FQNNGV. CDR3 residues: CASSQLIPGLAVNEQFF. The CDR3 DNA reads as TGTGCCAGCAGCCAGCTGATACCGGGACTAGCGGTCAATGAGCAGTTCTTC.

The CDR3: CASSSAGSRYEQYF. The CDR3 bases are TGTGCCAGCAGTTCAGCAGGGAGTAGGTACGAGCAGTACTTC. J is TRBJ2-7 and V is TRBV27; D tentatively fits TRBD1 or TRBD2 (5 bases each). The CDR3 contains 14 residues. Trimming took off 4 bases at V and 4 bases at J, with 14 bases between the two ends. CDR1 is MNHEY, CDR2 SMNVEV, per germline (reference sequence).